The next 2 T cell receptor beta chains were all read from a single sample in a study of early stage breast cancer tumors. The repertoire was sequenced with immunoSEQ multiplex PCR; TCRdb's copy has only in-frame clones and lacks some. The table records around 30,000 clones, approximately 70% of them present only once. Material: breast tumor tissue. The source of these receptors is a person aged 25 to 40 with breast cancer.

As for this clone: The junction departs from germline at one end; a sequencing error may be responsible. The J gene is TRBJ2-7, the V gene TRBV7-7; D may be TRBD1 (6 bases). Germline values: CDR1 SSHAT, CDR2 FNYEAQ (reference sequence). The CDR3 has 13 residues. In DNA form, the CDR3 reads TGTGCTAGCAGCGATTCAGGGGTTGGGGAGCAGTACTTC. Amino acid sequence: CASSDSGVGEQYF.

The genes are TRBV5-4 and TRBJ2-3; tentatively, D is TRBD1 or TRBD2 (5 bases each). The CDR3 is 17 residues long. V lost 2 bases, J lost 1 base, and 17 bases lay in between. The germline gives CDR1 SGHNT, CDR2 YYREEE (reference sequence). Here the CDR3 reads CASSLRLGVGGTDTQYF. Here the CDR3 DNA reads TGTGCCAGCAGCTTACGACTGGGCGTGGGGGGCACAGATACGCAGTATTTT.